The 17 T cell receptor beta chains reported below all come from one sample, sequenced in a study of blood T cell repertoires in COVID-19 (TCRdb year 2020). Library method: the immunoSEQ multiplex PCR assay. This is the immuneACCESS table as TCRdb keeps it, with only in-frame sequences that have V and J called. A part of the clones is gone; compared with another copy, unresolved V genes explain less than half, and the rest is unexplained. The sample profile shows 100,000 to 150,000 clones; over 70% of them were found once. The ten largest clones capture about 2.1% of the sample. Sequencing input: peripheral blood. These receptor sequences come from a man aged 65 to 79 with acute or convalescent COVID-19.

V usage is TRBV7-9 and J usage is TRBJ1-6; TRBD1 aligns across 7 bases. CDR3 length equals 15 residues. The V segment lost 4 bases and the J segment 10 bases; nucleotides outside the gene matches: 10. Per the germline V gene, CDR1 is SEHNR and CDR2 is FQNEAQ (reference sequence). CDR3 nucleotide sequence: TGTGCCAGCAGCTCTCAGACAGGGTCCATATCACCCCTCCACTTT. It yields the protein CASSSQTGSISPLHF.

The chain employs TRBV25-1 and TRBJ2-5; 10 bases are a match to TRBD1. The CDR3 is made up of 16 amino acids. Germline V gene sequence: CDR1 MGHDK, CDR2 SYGVNS. The trim removed 4 bases at V and 2 bases at J, leaving 7 bases unmatched. CDR3 loop: CASSAPGQGMQETQYF. The CDR3, as DNA: TGTGCCAGCAGTGCCCCGGGACAGGGGATGCAAGAGACCCAGTACTTC.

Concerning this clone: The same CDR3 arises from other DNA sequences in this sample as well. V and J are TRBV18 and TRBJ1-1; no definite D call. The germline CDR1 and CDR2 sequences are KGHSH and LQKENI. The CDR3 has 13 residues. V gave up 2 bases and J gave up 0 bases, with 4 bases separating them. The CDR3, as DNA: TGTGCCAGCTCACCAACAGTGAACACTGAAGCTTTCTTT. It is translated as CASSPTVNTEAFF.

The chain has TRBV7-2 and TRBJ2-1; tentative D call: TRBD2 (6 bases). CDR3 size: 14 residues. Trimming removed 1 base at V and 7 bases at J, with 11 bases between. CDR1 is SGHTA, CDR2 FQGNSA, per germline. The CDR3 coding sequence is TGTGCCAGCAGCTTAGGGGGCCGGGGGAATGAGCAGTTCTTC. Its protein is CASSLGGRGNEQFF.

The chain carries TRBV19 and TRBJ2-6; D remains unclear. CDR3 length equals 17 residues. Deletions cut 4 bases from V and 0 bases from J, with 13 bases between. CDR1 and CDR2 (germline): LNHDA, SQIVND (reference sequence). The CDR3 DNA is TGTGCCAGTAGTACACTACCAAACCCCTCTGGGGCCAACGTCCTGACTTTC. As protein: CASSTLPNPSGANVLTF.

This sequence joins TRBV9 and TRBJ1-2, with 7 positions matching TRBD1. After removal of 2 bases from V and 0 bases from J, the junction contained 10 bases not matched to a gene. CDR3 length: 17 residues. Germline CDR1 and CDR2: SGDLS and YYNGEE. CDR3 region: CASSVQTDRLTNYGYTF. As DNA, the CDR3 is TGTGCCAGCAGCGTCCAGACGGACAGGCTAACTAACTATGGCTACACCTTC.

This clone was seen a handful of times. The chain links TRBV6-6 to TRBJ2-3; 7 bases match TRBD1. With 6 bases clipped from V and 3 bases from J, the junction kept 12 bases outside the gene matches. Germline V gene data show CDR1 as MNHNY and CDR2 as SVGAGI (reference sequence). CDR3 length equals 16 residues. The CDR3 sequence: CASRTYRGGETDTQYF. In DNA form, the CDR3 reads TGTGCCAGCAGGACATATAGAGGGGGCGAGACAGATACGCAGTATTTT.

This chain joins TRBV18 and TRBJ2-5, with D perhaps matching TRBD2 (5 bases). The CDR3 loop spans 12 amino acids. V gave up 5 bases and J gave up 5 bases, with 9 bases separating them. Germline CDR1 is KGHSH and CDR2 is LQKENI. CDR3 bases: TGTGCCAGCTCAGAAGAGCGGGAGACCCAGTACTTC. This gives the protein CASSEERETQYF.

The chain carries TRBV10-2 and TRBJ1-6; 9 nucleotides align to TRBD1. V lost 9 bases to trimming and J lost 13 bases; unmatched junction nucleotides: 7. The CDR3 spans 12 residues. The V gene's germline CDR1 is WSHSY and CDR2 SAAADI. The CDR3 region has the DNA TGCGCCAGTAGGACAGGGGAATCCCCCCTCCACTTT. Amino acid sequence: CASRTGESPLHF.

The V and J genes are TRBV19 and TRBJ1-2; a weak D match, TRBD1 (5 bases). Germline V gene data show CDR1 as LNHDA and CDR2 as SQIVND (reference sequence). Deletions cut 2 bases from V and 2 bases from J, with 9 bases between. This CDR3 is 14 amino acids long. CDR3 bases: TGTGCCAGTAGTATAAGGCAGGGCAACTATGGCTACACCTTC. Residues: CASSIRQGNYGYTF.

Only one count was recorded for this clone. The V gene is TRBV2, the J gene TRBJ2-5; 9 bases match TRBD1. The CDR3 runs to 14 residues. V shed 7 bases, J shed 4 bases, and the junction held 7 bases outside the gene matches. CDR1 is SNHLY, CDR2 FYNNEI, per germline. This CDR3 is CASNGRTGAETQYF. In DNA form, the CDR3 reads TGTGCCAGCAACGGGCGGACAGGGGCAGAGACCCAGTACTTC.

The J gene is TRBJ1-6, the V gene TRBV12-3 or TRBV12-4; D is undetermined. This CDR3 is built from 13 residues. Trimming stripped 7 bases from V and 15 bases from J, with 19 bases between. The CDR3 spells CASTLTGSAHLHF. CDR3 DNA: TGTGCCAGCACACTAACGGGTTCGGCCCACCTCCACTTT.

The table lists this clone with a count of one. J is TRBJ2-7 and V is TRBV11-2; TRBD2 is a possible D gene (7 bases). The CDR3 loop spans 15 amino acids. Trimming took 3 bases from V and 1 from J, leaving 13 bases between them. CDR1 SGHAT and CDR2 FQNNGV come from the germline V gene. This CDR3 reads CASSFRRGPSYEQYF. Written as DNA, the CDR3 is TGTGCCAGCAGCTTTAGGCGGGGGCCGTCCTACGAGCAGTACTTC.

The rearrangement links TRBV5-5 to TRBJ2-3; 9 nucleotides line up with TRBD1. The V and J ends lost 0 bases and 3 bases, in that order; junction bases with no gene match: 8. The CDR3 contains 17 residues. Germline lookup yields CDR1 SGHKS and CDR2 YYEKEE (reference sequence). CDR3 DNA: TGTGCCAGCAGCTTGGGACCCGGGACAGGGTTGACAGATACGCAGTATTTT. This encodes CASSLGPGTGLTDTQYF.

The CDR3 nucleotides read TGTGCCAGCAGCCTGCGGACTAGAGAGCAGTTCTTC. Protein sequence: CASSLRTREQFF. The chain couples TRBV3-1 (or the pseudogene TRBV3-2) to TRBJ2-1; 7 nucleotides agree with TRBD2. Germline V CDR1 and CDR2: LGHDT, YNNKEL (reference sequence). The CDR3 is 12 residues long. The trim removed 4 bases at V and 10 bases at J, leaving 4 bases unmatched.

The chain combines TRBV7-9 with TRBJ1-5; 11 bases line up with TRBD1. Germline assignment: CDR1 SEHNR and CDR2 FQNEAQ (reference sequence). The length of the CDR3 is 18 residues. The junction had 7 bases not matched to a gene; V was cut back by 1 base and J by 2 bases. Here the CDR3 DNA reads TGTGCCAGCAGCTTAGGGACAGGGGGCTTTGAGGGCAATCAGCCCCAGCATTTT. Residues: CASSLGTGGFEGNQPQHF. The full variable domain, completed using reference TRBV7-9 and TRBJ1-5, is DTGVSQNPRHKITKRGQNVTFRCDPISEHNRLYWYRQTLGQGPEFLTYFQNEAQLEKSRLLSDRFSAERPKGSFSTLEIQRTEQGDSAMYLCASSLGTGGFEGNQPQHFGDGTRLSIL.

J is TRBJ1-5 and V is TRBV7-2; D gene unclear. This CDR3 contains 13 residues. V lost 3 bases to trimming and J lost 5 bases, with 8 bases between them. The germline V gene encodes CDR1 SGHTA and CDR2 FQGNSA. This CDR3 reads CASSLKEDQPQHF. CDR3 in DNA: TGTGCCAGCAGCTTGAAAGAGGATCAGCCCCAGCATTTT.